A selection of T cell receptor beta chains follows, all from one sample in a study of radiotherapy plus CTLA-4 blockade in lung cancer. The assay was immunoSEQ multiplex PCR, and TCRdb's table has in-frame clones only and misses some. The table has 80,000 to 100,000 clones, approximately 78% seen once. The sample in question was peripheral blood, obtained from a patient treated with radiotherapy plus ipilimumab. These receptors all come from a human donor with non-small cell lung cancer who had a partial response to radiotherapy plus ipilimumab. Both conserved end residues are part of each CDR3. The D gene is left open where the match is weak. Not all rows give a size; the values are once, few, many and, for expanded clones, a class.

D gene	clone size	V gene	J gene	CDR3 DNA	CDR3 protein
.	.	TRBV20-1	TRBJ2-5	TGCAGTGCTATCGCCGGGGAGACCCAGTACTTC	CSAIAGETQYF
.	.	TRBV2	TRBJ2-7	TGTGCCAGCGCCCGGGTCGAGCAGTACTTC	CASARVEQYF
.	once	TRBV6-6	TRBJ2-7	TGTGCCAGCAGTTACTCGAAAGGTGAGGGCGAGCAGTACTTC	CASSYSKGEGEQYF
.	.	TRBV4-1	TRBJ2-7	TGCGCCAGCAGCCAAGATTCATTCTACGAGCAGTACTTC	CASSQDSFYEQYF
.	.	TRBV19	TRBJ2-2	TGTGCCAGTAGTGCCACGGGATACAACACCGGGGAGCTGTTTTTT	CASSATGYNTGELFF
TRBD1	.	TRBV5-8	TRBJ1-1	TGTGCCAGCAGCCCGGGACAGGGAGAGGCGATGAACACTGAAGCTTTCTTT	CASSPGQGEAMNTEAFF
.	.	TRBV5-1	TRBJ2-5	TGCGCCAGCAGCTTGGCTAGCAGTCAAGAGACCCAGTACTTC	CASSLASSQETQYF
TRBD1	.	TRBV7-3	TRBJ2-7	TGTGCCAGCAGCCCCCAAGGACAGGGGGCCTACGAGCAGTACTTC	CASSPQGQGAYEQYF
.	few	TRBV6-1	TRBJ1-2	TGTGCCAGCAACAGGGATTCTAACTATGGCTACACCTTC	CASNRDSNYGYTF
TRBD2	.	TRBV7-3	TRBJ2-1	TGTGCCAGCAGCTTAATGGCCGTAGGGACTAGCAAACCTGAGCAGTTCTTC	CASSLMAVGTSKPEQFF
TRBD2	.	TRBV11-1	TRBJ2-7	TGTGCCAGCAGCCCCTCGGGTAGCGGGTGGTCCTACGAGCAGTACTTC	CASSPSGSGWSYEQYF
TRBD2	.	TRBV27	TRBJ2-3	TGTGCCAGCAGTTTATACGGGAGGAGTGGCACAGATACGCAGTATTTT	CASSLYGRSGTDTQYF
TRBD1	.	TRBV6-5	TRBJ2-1	TGTGCCAGCAATCCGACAGGGGGCAACAATGAGCAGTTCTTC	CASNPTGGNNEQFF
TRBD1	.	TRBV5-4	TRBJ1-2	TGTGCCAGCAGCGTCGACAGGGGTAGTGGCTACACCTTC	CASSVDRGSGYTF
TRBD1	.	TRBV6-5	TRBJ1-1	TGTGCCAGCAGCCAAAACAGGGGCGAAAGAAAAGCTTTCTTT	CASSQNRGERKAFF
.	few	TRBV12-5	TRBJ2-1	TGTGCTAGTGGTTTGGCGGGACACGAGCAGTTCTTC	CASGLAGHEQFF
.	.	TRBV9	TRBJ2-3	TGTGCCAGCAGCGTAGGCAAAAGGAGTGCGGCAGATACGCAGTATTTT	CASSVGKRSAADTQYF
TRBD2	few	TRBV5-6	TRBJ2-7	TGTGCCAGCAGTCCTGCGGGGGGTGGGTACGAGCAGTACTTC	CASSPAGGGYEQYF
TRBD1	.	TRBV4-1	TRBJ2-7	TGCGCCAGCAGCCAAGATCCCTCCGGGACAGGGGGCATCTACGAGCAGTACTTC	CASSQDPSGTGGIYEQYF
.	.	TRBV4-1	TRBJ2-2	TGCGCCAGCAGCAAAGTTCATCCCGGGGAGCTGTTTTTT	CASSKVHPGELFF
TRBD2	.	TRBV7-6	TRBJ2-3	TGTGCCAGCAGCTTCGATCCCACTAGCGGGAGGGCCTGGGGCACAGATACGCAGTATTTT	CASSFDPTSGRAWGTDTQYF
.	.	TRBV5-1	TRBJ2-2	TGCGCCAGCAGCTTAAAAGACACGAACACCGGGGAGCTGTTTTTT	CASSLKDTNTGELFF
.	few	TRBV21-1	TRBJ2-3	TGTGCCAGCAGCAAATGCCCTGGGACAGTAAGCACAGATACGCAGTATTTT	CASSKCPGTVSTDTQYF
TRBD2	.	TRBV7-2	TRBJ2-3	TGTGCCAGCAGCTCCAGCGGTGGGCTAGCGGAACTAAACACAGATACGCAGTATTTT	CASSSSGGLAELNTDTQYF
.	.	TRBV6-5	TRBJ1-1	TGTGCCAGCAGTTTCGACAGAACCATGAACACTGAAGCTTTCTTT	CASSFDRTMNTEAFF
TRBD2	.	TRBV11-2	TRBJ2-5	TGTGCCAGCAGCCCTGGACTAGCGGGAGCCGCGGGCGAGACCCAGTACTTC	CASSPGLAGAAGETQYF
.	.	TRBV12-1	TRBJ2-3	TGTGCCAGCAGCTCGAGACTAGCGCTTAGCACAGATACGCAGTATTTT	CASSSRLALSTDTQYF
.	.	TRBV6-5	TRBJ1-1	TGTGCCAGCAGTTACCCCGGGGGGGCGGGCACTGAAGCTTTCTTT	CASSYPGGAGTEAFF
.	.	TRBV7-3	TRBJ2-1	TGTGCCAGCAGTTCCGGGACCTACAATGAGCAGTTCTTC	CASSSGTYNEQFF
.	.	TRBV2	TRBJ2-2	TGTGCCAGCACCGAGGTCGCGAACACCGGGGAGCTGTTTTTT	CASTEVANTGELFF
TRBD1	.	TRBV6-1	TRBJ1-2	TGTGCCAGCAGTGAAGCGCTTGGACAGGGGGCGAATGGCTACACCTTC	CASSEALGQGANGYTF
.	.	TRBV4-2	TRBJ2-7	TGTGCCAGCAGCCAACTTCAGGGGTCGTCCTACGAGCAGTACTTC	CASSQLQGSSYEQYF
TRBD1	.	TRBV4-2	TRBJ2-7	TGTGCCAGCAGCCGGGACAGAAACCCCTCCTACGAGCAGTACTTC	CASSRDRNPSYEQYF
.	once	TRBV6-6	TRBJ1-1	TGTGCCAGCAGTTACTCGGAGGAGAACACTGAAGCTTTCTTT	CASSYSEENTEAFF
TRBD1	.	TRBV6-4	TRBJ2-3	TGTGCCAGCAGTGCGGACAGGGTAGCAGATACGCAGTATTTT	CASSADRVADTQYF
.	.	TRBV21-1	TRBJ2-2	TGTGCCAGCAGCCTGACTAGCGGGAGGCAAGGGGAGCTGTTTTTT	CASSLTSGRQGELFF
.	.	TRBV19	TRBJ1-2	TGTGCCAGTAGTATACAACAGACAAACTATGGCTACACCTTC	CASSIQQTNYGYTF
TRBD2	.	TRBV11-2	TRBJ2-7	TGTGCCAGCAGCTTAATATTGATCGGCGGGAGCCACGAGCAGTACTTC	CASSLILIGGSHEQYF
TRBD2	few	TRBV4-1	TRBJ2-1	TGCGCCAGCAGCCAAACTAGCGGGGGGGGCTATGAGCAGTTCTTC	CASSQTSGGGYEQFF
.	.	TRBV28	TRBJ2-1	TGTGCCAGCAGTTTAATGGTTCTGGGCAGGGGAATGGGCTCCTACAATGAGCAGTTCTTC	CASSLMVLGRGMGSYNEQFF
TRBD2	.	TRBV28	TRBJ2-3	TGTGCCAGCAGTTCTAGCGGGAGAACGCAGTATTTT	CASSSSGRTQYF
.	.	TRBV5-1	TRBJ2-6	TGCGCCAGCAGCTTGGCTCCAGATGGGGCCAACGTCCTGACTTTC	CASSLAPDGANVLTF
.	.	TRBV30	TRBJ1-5	TGTGCCTGGAGTGTCACCTTGGGCCAGCCCCAGCATTTT	CAWSVTLGQPQHF
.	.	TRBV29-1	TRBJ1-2	TGCAGCGTTGAACAGGTGTATGGCTACACCTTC	CSVEQVYGYTF
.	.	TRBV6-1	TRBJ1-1	TGTGCCAGCAACTTACTTCTGCTTAACACTGAAGCTTTCTTT	CASNLLLLNTEAFF